The 21 T cell receptor beta chains below come from one sample, sequenced in a study of radiotherapy plus CTLA-4 blockade in lung cancer. Sequenced by immunoSEQ multiplex PCR; TCRdb stores in-frame clones only, minus some. The profile shows tens of thousands of clones, 78% of them singletons. Material: peripheral blood, obtained from a patient treated with radiotherapy plus ipilimumab. All receptors derive from a human donor with non-small cell lung cancer who had a partial response to radiotherapy plus ipilimumab. Some clones in this sample may be carry-over from other donors' samples.

J is TRBJ2-3 and V is TRBV7-9, with D maybe TRBD2 (6 bases). Trimming took off 2 bases at V and 1 base at J, with 10 bases between the two ends. Germline CDR1 is SEHNR and CDR2 is FQNEAQ (reference sequence). The CDR3 has 15 amino acids. CDR3 sequence (DNA): TGTGCCAGCAGCTTATGGGACTTTCGCACAGATACGCAGTATTTT. It specifies CASSLWDFRTDTQYF.

The rearrangement joins TRBV5-4 to TRBJ2-1; D uncertain. The germline V gene has CDR1 SGHNT and CDR2 YYREEE (reference sequence). Trimming removed 0 bases from V and 0 bases from J, with 4 bases in between. The length of the CDR3 is 14 residues. CDR3 in amino acids: CASSLGSSYNEQFF. The CDR3 coding sequence is TGTGCCAGCAGCTTGGGGAGCTCCTACAATGAGCAGTTCTTC.

The chain recombines TRBV7-2 with TRBJ2-5; 10 bases line up with TRBD1. Germline assignment: CDR1 SGHTA and CDR2 FQGNSA. The CDR3 is made up of 13 amino acids. The junction had 6 bases not matched to a gene; V was cut back by 5 bases and J by 9 bases. CDR3 sequence reads: CASSIRQGASQYF. The CDR3 bases are TGTGCCAGCAGCATAAGACAGGGGGCATCCCAGTACTTC. The variable domain in full, completed from reference TRBV7-2 and TRBJ2-5, reads GAGVSQSPSNKVTEKGKDVELRCDPISGHTALYWYRQSLGQGLEFLIYFQGNSAPDKSGLPSDRFSAERTGGSVSTLTIQRTQQEDSAVYLCASSIRQGASQYFGPGTRLLVL.

This clone occurred once. The V gene is TRBV10-1, the J gene TRBJ1-5; TRBD1 might be the D (5 bases). Germline values: CDR1 WNHNN, CDR2 SYGVQD (reference sequence). This CDR3 has 13 residues. Trimming took off 11 bases at V and 2 bases at J, with 13 bases between the two ends. For the CDR3, the DNA is TGCGCCCGGAACAGGCTGGGCAATCAGCCCCAGCATTTT. Translating gives CARNRLGNQPQHF.

The J gene is TRBJ1-2, the V gene TRBV6-5; no reliable D call. Looked up from germline, CDR1 is MNHEY and CDR2 is SVGAGI. The CDR3 has 14 amino acids. Trimming cost V 0 bases and J 3 bases, with 8 bases left between them. CDR3 nucleotide sequence: TGTGCCAGCAGTTACTCCTACAGCTACTATGGCTACACCTTC. Protein product: CASSYSYSYYGYTF.

V gene TRBV7-2 combines with J gene TRBJ2-1, with TRBD2 matching over 9 bases. Trimming took 9 bases from V and 12 from J; bases not matched to a gene: 6. The germline V gene encodes CDR1 SGHTA and CDR2 FQGNSA. The CDR3 length is 11 residues. CDR3 region: CASALLAGQFF. The CDR3 DNA is TGTGCCAGTGCCTTACTAGCGGGGCAGTTCTTC.

The V and J genes are TRBV2 and TRBJ2-3; 7 bases line up with TRBD1. This CDR3 contains 17 residues. CDR1 is SNHLY, CDR2 FYNNEI, per germline. Unmatched junction bases numbered 12, after V lost 5 bases and J lost 1 base. The CDR3 protein is CASSRDSPPRRTDTQYF. The CDR3 bases are TGTGCCAGCAGTAGGGACAGTCCTCCCCGCCGCACAGATACGCAGTATTTT.

The chain combines TRBV6-1 with TRBJ1-5; TRBD1 agrees at 9 bases. V shed 6 bases and J 7 bases; nucleotides not matched to a gene: 10. CDR3 length equals 15 residues. Germline V gives CDR1 MNHNS, CDR2 SASEGT. The CDR3 sequence is CASSAGTGSGQPQHF. As DNA, the CDR3 is TGTGCCAGCAGCGCCGGGACAGGGTCGGGCCAGCCCCAGCATTTT.

This clone was counted between two and nine times. The chain is built from TRBV5-1 and TRBJ1-4, with D unresolved. The CDR3 has 14 amino acids. V was pared by 0 bases and J by 7 bases, with 10 bases between. Germline CDR1 reads SGHRS; CDR2 reads YFSETQ. CDR3: CASSLERGSEKLFF. CDR3 nucleotide sequence: TGCGCCAGCAGCTTGGAGAGAGGGAGTGAAAAACTGTTTTTT.

This chain connects TRBV7-9 to TRBJ1-5; D possibly corresponds to TRBD1 (5 bases). The CDR3 spans 15 residues. V was shortened by 4 bases and J by 0 bases, with 10 bases between the two germline ends. Per germline, CDR1 SEHNR and CDR2 FQNEAQ (reference sequence). This CDR3 is CASSSGLYSNQPQHF. The CDR3 nucleotides read TGTGCCAGCAGCTCGGGACTTTATAGCAATCAGCCCCAGCATTTT.

The chain links TRBV27 to TRBJ2-1; perhaps TRBD1 as D (6 bases). The CDR3 spans 13 residues. Germline V gene sequence: CDR1 MNHEY, CDR2 SMNVEV (reference sequence). V lost 5 bases and J lost 4, with 9 bases in between. CDR3 region: CASSGGQYNEQFF. The DNA for the CDR3 is TGTGCCAGCAGTGGAGGACAGTACAATGAGCAGTTCTTC.

This clone has more than one count but fewer than ten. The chain has TRBV11-2 and TRBJ2-7, with 13 bases aligning to TRBD2. From germline, CDR1 is SGHAT and CDR2 FQNNGV. The J segment lost 4 bases and the V segment lost 4 bases, leaving 7 bases of the junction unmatched. There are 16 residues in the CDR3. The CDR3: CASSSWTSGSLYEQYF. As DNA, the CDR3 is TGTGCCAGCAGCTCCTGGACTAGCGGGAGTCTGTACGAGCAGTACTTC.

This clone showed up just a few times. The CDR3 reads CASSLAFGGGSYNEQFF. CDR3 bases: TGCGCCAGCAGCTTGGCCTTCGGCGGGGGGTCCTACAATGAGCAGTTCTTC. This chain connects TRBV5-1 to TRBJ2-1, with 8 bases lining up with TRBD2. V was clipped by 0 bases and J by 1 base; unmatched bases: 6. This CDR3 comprises 17 residues. Germline V gives CDR1 SGHRS, CDR2 YFSETQ.

The chain has TRBV6-1 and TRBJ1-4, with a tentative D call TRBD1 (6 bases). V was shortened by 3 bases and J by 2 bases, with 16 bases between the two germline ends. Germline loops: CDR1 MNHNS, CDR2 SASEGT. The CDR3 is made up of 17 amino acids. The CDR3 DNA reads as TGTGCCAGCAGTGAGCCCGACAGGTTGGGGACTAATGAAAAACTGTTTTTT. Its translation: CASSEPDRLGTNEKLFF.

The rearrangement joins TRBV11-3 to TRBJ2-1; unclear D gene. CDR3 length: 13 residues. Germline loops: CDR1 SGHNT, CDR2 YENEEA. V was cut by 4 bases and J by 4 bases, with 8 bases left in between. The chain's CDR3 is CASSYSRYNEQFF. In DNA, the CDR3 is TGTGCCAGCAGCTATTCTAGGTACAATGAGCAGTTCTTC. Variable domain in full (rest from reference TRBV11-3 and TRBJ2-1): EAGVVQSPRYKIIEKKQPVAFWCNPISGHNTLYWYLQNLGQGPELLIRYENEEAVDDSQLPKDRFSAERLKGVDSTLKIQPAELGDSAVYLCASSYSRYNEQFFGPGTRLTVL.

V and J are TRBV5-4 and TRBJ2-2, with TRBD1 matching 7 bases. V shed 2 bases, J shed 2 bases, and the junction held 6 bases outside the gene matches. The CDR3 runs to 16 residues. Germline-derived CDR1 and CDR2 are SGHNT and YYREEE (reference sequence). The CDR3 region has the DNA TGTGCCAGCAGCTTAGACGGGACAGACAACACCGGGGAGCTGTTTTTT. Translating gives CASSLDGTDNTGELFF.

The chain joins TRBV19 to TRBJ2-2; 9 bases map to TRBD2. Germline values: CDR1 LNHDA, CDR2 SQIVND (reference sequence). Trimming took 3 bases from V and 4 from J; bases not matched to a gene: 3. This CDR3 has 15 residues. This chain's CDR3 is CASSISSGVTGELFF. Written as DNA, the CDR3 is TGTGCCAGTAGTATTTCTAGCGGGGTCACCGGGGAGCTGTTTTTT.

The chain combines TRBV5-1 with TRBJ1-2; TRBD1 aligns across 10 bases. Germline-derived CDR1 and CDR2 are SGHRS and YFSETQ. V gave up 0 bases and J gave up 8 bases; unmatched junction bases: 7. This CDR3 region has 15 residues. The CDR3 reads CASSLGQGATGGYTF. CDR3 nucleotides: TGCGCCAGCAGCTTGGGACAGGGGGCAACTGGGGGCTACACCTTC.

The rearrangement joins TRBV28 to TRBJ1-5; D uncertain. Germline-derived CDR1 and CDR2 are MDHEN and SYDVKM. Trimming shortened V by 3 bases and J by 0 bases, and 12 bases separated the two germline ends. This CDR3 contains 16 residues. The CDR3 sequence is CASSLAGSYSNQPQHF. CDR3 nucleotides: TGTGCCAGCAGTTTGGCAGGAAGTTATAGCAATCAGCCCCAGCATTTT.

The rearrangement uses TRBV28 and TRBJ2-1; 10 nucleotides agree with TRBD2. Trimming cost V 6 bases and J 3 bases; bases outside gene matches: 5. The CDR3 runs to 15 residues. Germline CDR1 MDHEN, CDR2 SYDVKM. CDR3: CASRRAGGFYNEQFF. CDR3 DNA sequence: TGTGCCAGCAGACGAGCGGGGGGGTTCTACAATGAGCAGTTCTTC.

The chain is built from TRBV11-2 and TRBJ1-6; D ambiguous. The germline V and J ends were trimmed by 1 base and 10 bases, with 11 bases remaining between them. From germline, CDR1 is SGHAT and CDR2 FQNNGV. The CDR3 length is 14 residues. DNA for the CDR3: TGTGCCAGCAGCTTAGGGCCAGCGCAGTCACCCCTCCACTTT. The encoded protein is CASSLGPAQSPLHF.